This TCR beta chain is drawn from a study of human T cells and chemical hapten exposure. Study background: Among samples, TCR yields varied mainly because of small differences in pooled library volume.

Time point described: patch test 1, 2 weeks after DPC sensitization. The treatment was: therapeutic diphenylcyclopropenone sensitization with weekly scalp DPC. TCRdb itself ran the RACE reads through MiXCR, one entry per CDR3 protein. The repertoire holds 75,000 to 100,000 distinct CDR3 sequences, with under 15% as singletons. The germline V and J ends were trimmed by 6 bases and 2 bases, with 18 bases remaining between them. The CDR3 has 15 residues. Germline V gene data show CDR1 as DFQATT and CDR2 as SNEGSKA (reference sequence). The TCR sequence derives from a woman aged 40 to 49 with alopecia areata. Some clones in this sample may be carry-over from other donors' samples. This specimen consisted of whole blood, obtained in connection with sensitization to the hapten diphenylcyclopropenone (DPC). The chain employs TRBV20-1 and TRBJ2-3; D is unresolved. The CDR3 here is CSAVRFTSSTDTQYF. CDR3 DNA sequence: TGCAGTGCCGTACGGTTCACCTCTTCCACAGATACGCAGTATTTT.